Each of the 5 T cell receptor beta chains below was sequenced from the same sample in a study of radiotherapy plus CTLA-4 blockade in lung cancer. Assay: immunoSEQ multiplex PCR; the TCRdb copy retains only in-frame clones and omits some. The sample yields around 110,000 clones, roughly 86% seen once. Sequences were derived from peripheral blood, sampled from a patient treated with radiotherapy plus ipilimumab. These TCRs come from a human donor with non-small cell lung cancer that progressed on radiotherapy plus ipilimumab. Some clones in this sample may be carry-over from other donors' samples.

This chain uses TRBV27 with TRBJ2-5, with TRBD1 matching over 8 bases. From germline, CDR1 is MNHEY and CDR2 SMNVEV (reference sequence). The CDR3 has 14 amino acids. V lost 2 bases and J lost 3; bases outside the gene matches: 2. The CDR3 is CASSLLGQEETQYF. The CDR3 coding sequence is TGTGCCAGCAGTTTACTGGGACAGGAAGAGACCCAGTACTTC.

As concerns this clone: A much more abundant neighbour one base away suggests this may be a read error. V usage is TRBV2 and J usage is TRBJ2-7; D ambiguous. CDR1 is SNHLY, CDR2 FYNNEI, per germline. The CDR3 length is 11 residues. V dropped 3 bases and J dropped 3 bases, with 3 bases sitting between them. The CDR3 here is CASSDYYEQYF. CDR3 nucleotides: TGTGCCAGCAGTGATTACTACGAGCAGTACTTC. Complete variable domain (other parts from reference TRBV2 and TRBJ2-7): EPEVTQTPSHQVTQMGQEVILRCVPISNHLYFYWYRQILGQKVEFLVSFYNNEISEKSEIFDDQFSVERPDGSNFTLKIRSTKLEDSAMYFCASSDYYEQYFGPGTRLTVT.

The CDR3 sequence: CATSRDYGGYGYTF. CDR3 nucleotides: TGTGCCACCAGCAGAGATTACGGGGGGTATGGCTACACCTTC. The genes are TRBV15 and TRBJ1-2, with a weak D call TRBD1 (5 bases). The germline V and J ends were trimmed by 0 bases and 5 bases, with 10 bases remaining between them. Germline CDR1 reads LNHNV; CDR2 reads YYDKDF (reference sequence). The CDR3 has 14 residues.

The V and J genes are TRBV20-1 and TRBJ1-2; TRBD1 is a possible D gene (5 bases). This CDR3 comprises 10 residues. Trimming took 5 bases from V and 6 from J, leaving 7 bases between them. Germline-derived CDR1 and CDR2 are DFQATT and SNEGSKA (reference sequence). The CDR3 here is CSAEGNGYTF. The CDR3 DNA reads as TGCAGTGCTGAGGGGAATGGCTACACCTTC.

The CDR3 sequence: CASRSTGRETQYF. The CDR3 DNA reads as TGTGCAAGTCGCTCAACAGGGCGGGAGACCCAGTACTTC. The chain recombines TRBV12-2 with TRBJ2-5; the table gives TRBD1 as D, unverified against the DNA. TRBV12-2 is a listed pseudogene. CDR3 length: 13 residues.